This T cell receptor beta chain was sequenced in a study of T cell repertoires in cytomegalovirus infection. The wider study: Researchers turned to recently identified HLA-C-restricted CMV epitopes as well as well-studied HLA-B-restricted ones. Public TCR beta signatures indicated both CMV infection and matching HLA type.

TCRdb used MiXCR to reprocess the reads, holding one entry per CDR3 protein. The top ten clones hold around an eighth of a sample with about 900,000 distinct CDR3 sequences, approximately 31% of them seen once. In regard to this clonotype: Its antigen remains unidentified.

The V and J ends lost 6 bases and 3 bases respectively, with 11 bases between them. This CDR3 has 13 residues. Study results and caveats: In two of eight donors, the top clonotype was HLA-C-restricted CMV-specific. The cumulative frequency of public TCR beta families identified carriers of CMV plus the relevant HLA.

Sequencing used cultured CD8+ T cells from PBMCs, obtained from culture after CMV antigen stimulation. This receptor was identified in a human donor in good health (CMV status not recorded). Some clones in this sample may be carry-over from other donors' samples. This sequence joins TRBV12-3 or TRBV12-4 and TRBJ2-5; tentative D call: TRBD2 (5 bases). Here the CDR3 DNA reads TGTGCCAGCAGGGGAGAGGGAGAAGAGACCCAGTACTTC. It specifies CASRGEGEETQYF.